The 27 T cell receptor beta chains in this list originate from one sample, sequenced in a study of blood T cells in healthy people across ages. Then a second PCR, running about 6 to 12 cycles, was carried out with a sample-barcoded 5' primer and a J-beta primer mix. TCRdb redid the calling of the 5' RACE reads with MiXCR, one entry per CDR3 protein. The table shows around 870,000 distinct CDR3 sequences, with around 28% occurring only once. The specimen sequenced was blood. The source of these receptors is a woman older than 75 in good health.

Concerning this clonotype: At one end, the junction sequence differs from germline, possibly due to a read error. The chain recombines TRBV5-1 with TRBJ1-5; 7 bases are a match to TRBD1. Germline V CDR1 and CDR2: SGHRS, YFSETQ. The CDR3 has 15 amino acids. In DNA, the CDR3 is TGTGCCAGCAGCTGGGGGGGGACAGATAATCAGCCCCAGCATTTT. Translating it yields CASSWGGTDNQPQHF.

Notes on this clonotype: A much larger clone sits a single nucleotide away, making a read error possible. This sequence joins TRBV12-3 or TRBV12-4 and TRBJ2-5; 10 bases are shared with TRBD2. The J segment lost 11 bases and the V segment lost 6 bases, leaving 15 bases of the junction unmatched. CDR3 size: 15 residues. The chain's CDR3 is CASRASGGARNEQYF. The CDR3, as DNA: TGTGCCAGCAGAGCGAGCGGGGGGGCACGTAATGAGCAGTACTTC.

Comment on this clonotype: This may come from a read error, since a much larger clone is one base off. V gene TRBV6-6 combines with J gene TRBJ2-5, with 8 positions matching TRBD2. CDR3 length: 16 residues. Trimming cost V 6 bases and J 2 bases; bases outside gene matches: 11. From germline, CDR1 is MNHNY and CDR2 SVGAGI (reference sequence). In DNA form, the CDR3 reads TGTGCCAGCAGCACGTCTGCCGCGGGGGGACAAGAGACCCAGTACTTC. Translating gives CASSTSAAGGQETQYF.

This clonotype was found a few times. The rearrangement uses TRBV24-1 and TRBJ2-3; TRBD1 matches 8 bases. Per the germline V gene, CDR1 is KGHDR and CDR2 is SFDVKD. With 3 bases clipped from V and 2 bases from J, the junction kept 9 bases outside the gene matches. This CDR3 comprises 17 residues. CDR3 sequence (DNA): TGTGCCACCAGTGATCAGAGGACAGGGACTTTCACAGATACGCAGTATTTT. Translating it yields CATSDQRTGTFTDTQYF.

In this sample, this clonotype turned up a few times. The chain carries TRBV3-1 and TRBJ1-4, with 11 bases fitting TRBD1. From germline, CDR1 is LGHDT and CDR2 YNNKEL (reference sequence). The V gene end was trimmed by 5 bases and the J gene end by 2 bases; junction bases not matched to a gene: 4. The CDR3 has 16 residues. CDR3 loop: CASSGDRGWTNEKLFF. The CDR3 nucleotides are TGTGCCAGCAGCGGGGACAGGGGGTGGACTAATGAAAAACTGTTTTTT.

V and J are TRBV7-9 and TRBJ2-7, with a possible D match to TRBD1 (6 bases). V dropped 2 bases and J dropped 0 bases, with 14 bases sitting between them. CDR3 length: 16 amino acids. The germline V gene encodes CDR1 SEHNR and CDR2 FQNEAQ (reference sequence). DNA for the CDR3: TGTGCCAGCAGCTTATTTAGGTCAGGGGACTCCTACGAGCAGTACTTC. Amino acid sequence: CASSLFRSGDSYEQYF. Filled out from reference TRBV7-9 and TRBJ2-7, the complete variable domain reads DTGVSQNPRHKITKRGQNVTFRCDPISEHNRLYWYRQTLGQGPEFLTYFQNEAQLEKSRLLSDRFSAERPKGSFSTLEIQRTEQGDSAMYLCASSLFRSGDSYEQYFGPGTRLTVT.

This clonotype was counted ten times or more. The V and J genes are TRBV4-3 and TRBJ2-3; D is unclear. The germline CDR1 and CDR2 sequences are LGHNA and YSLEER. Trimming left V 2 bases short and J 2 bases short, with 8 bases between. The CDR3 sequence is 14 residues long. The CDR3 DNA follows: TGCGCCAGCAGCCAACGGCTACCCACAGATACGCAGTATTTT. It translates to CASSQRLPTDTQYF.

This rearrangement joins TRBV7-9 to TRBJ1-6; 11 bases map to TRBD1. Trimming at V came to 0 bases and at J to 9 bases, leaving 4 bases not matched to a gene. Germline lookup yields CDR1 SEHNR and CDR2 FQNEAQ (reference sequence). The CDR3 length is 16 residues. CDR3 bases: TGTGCCAGCAGCTTAGCGAGCGGGACAGGGGGTTCACCCCTCCACTTT. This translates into CASSLASGTGGSPLHF.

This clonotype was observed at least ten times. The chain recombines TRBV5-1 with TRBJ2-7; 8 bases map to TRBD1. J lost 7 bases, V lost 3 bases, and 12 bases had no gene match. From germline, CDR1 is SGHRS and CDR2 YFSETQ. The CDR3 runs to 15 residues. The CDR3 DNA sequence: TGCGCCAGCAGCTCCCCAGACAGGGGCCACACTGAGCAGTACTTC. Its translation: CASSSPDRGHTEQYF.

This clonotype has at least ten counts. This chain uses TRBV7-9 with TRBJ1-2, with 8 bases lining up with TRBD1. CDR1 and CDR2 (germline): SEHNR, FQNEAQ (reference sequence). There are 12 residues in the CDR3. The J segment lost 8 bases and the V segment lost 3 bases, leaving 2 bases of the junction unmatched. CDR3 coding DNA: TGTGCCAGCAGCTTGACAGGGGTAGGCTACACCTTC. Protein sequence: CASSLTGVGYTF.

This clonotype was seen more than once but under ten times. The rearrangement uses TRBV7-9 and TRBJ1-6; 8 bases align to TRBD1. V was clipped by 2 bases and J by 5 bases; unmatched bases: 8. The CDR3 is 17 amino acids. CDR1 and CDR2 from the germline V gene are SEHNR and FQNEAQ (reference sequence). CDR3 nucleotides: TGTGCCAGCAGCTTACACGACTGGACAGGGCATAATTCACCCCTCCACTTT. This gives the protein CASSLHDWTGHNSPLHF.

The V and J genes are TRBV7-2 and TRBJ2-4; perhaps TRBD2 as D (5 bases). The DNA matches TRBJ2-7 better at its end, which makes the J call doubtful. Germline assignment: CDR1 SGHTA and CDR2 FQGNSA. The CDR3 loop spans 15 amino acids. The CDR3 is CASSLEVVRWYEQYF. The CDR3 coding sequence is TGTGCCAGCAGCCTGGAGGTGGTCAGATGGTACGAGCAGTACTTC.

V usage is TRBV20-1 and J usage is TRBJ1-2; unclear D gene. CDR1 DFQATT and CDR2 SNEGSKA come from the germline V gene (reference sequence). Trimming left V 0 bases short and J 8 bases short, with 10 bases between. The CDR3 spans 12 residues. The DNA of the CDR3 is TGCAGTGCTAGAGACGTCCCCAAAGGCTACACCTTC. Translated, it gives CSARDVPKGYTF.

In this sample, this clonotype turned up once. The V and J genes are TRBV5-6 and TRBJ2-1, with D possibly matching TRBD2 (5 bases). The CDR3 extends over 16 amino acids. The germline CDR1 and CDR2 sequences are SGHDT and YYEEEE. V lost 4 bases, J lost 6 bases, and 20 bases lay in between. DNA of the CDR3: TGTGCCAGCAGCCCGCAGACGGGGAGCCCCTGCAATGAGCAGTTCTTC. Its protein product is CASSPQTGSPCNEQFF.

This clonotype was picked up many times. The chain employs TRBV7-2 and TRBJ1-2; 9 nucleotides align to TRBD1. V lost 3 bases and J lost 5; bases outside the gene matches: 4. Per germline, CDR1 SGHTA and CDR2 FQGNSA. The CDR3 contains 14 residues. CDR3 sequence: CASSLNRGRYGYTF. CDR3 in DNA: TGTGCCAGCAGCTTGAACAGGGGGCGGTATGGCTACACCTTC.

The CDR3 nucleotides are TGCAGTGCTAGCGCCCTCGCTGTTATCGGGAACATTCAGTACTTC. Amino acids: CSASALAVIGNIQYF. The rearrangement links TRBV20-1 to TRBJ2-7, with D unclear. The DNA end lines up better with TRBJ2-4; the J call may be wrong. Germline CDR1 reads DFQATT; CDR2 reads SNEGSKA (reference sequence). This CDR3 is 15 amino acids long.

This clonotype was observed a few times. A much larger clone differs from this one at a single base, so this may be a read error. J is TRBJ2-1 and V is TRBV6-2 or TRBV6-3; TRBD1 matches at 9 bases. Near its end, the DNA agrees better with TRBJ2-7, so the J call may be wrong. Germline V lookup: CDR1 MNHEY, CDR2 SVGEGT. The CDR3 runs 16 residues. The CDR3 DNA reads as TGTGCCAGCAGCTCAAACCCGGGACAGGGATACAATGAGCAGTACTTC. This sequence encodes CASSSNPGQGYNEQYF.

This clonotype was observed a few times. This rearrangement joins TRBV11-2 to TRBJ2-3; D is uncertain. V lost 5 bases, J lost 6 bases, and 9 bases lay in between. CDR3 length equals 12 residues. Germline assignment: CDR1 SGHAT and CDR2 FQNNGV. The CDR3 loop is CASSASKDTQYF. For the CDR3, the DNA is TGTGCCAGCAGCGCAAGCAAGGATACGCAGTATTTT.

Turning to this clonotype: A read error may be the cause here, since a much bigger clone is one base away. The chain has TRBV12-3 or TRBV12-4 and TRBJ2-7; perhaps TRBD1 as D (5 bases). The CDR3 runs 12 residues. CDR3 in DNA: TGTGCCAGCAGATTAGGGGCCCAAGAGCAGTACTTC. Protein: CASRLGAQEQYF.

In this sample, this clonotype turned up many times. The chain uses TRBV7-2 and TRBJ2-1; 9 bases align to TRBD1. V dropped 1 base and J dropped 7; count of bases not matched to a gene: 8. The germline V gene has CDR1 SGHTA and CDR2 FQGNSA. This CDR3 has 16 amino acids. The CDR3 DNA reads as TGTGCCAGCAGCTTAGGGGCGGGACAGGGCAGGAATGAGCAGTTCTTC. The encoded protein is CASSLGAGQGRNEQFF.

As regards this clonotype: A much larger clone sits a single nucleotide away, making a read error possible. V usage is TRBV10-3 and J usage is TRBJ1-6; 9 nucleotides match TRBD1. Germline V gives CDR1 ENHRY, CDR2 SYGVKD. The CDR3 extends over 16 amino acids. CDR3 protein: CAISESPTGGAPPPHF. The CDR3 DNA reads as TGTGCCATCAGTGAGTCCCCGACAGGGGGTGCGCCACCCCCCCACTTT.

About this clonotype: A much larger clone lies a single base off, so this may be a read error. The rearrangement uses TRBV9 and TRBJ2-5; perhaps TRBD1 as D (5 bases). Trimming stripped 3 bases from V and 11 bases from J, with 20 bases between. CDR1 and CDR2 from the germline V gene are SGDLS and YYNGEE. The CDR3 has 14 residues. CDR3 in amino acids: CASSARTMADEQYF. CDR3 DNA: TGTGCCAGCAGCGCCCGGACAATGGCAGATGAGCAGTACTTC.

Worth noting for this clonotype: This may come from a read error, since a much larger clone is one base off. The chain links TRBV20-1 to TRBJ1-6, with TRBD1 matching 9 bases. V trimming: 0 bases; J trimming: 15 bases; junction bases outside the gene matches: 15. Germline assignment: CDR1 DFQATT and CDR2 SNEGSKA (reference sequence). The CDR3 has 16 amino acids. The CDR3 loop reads CSARDVRTGVMKVLHF. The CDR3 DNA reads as TGCAGTGCTAGAGATGTTAGGACAGGGGTAATGAAGGTCCTCCACTTT.

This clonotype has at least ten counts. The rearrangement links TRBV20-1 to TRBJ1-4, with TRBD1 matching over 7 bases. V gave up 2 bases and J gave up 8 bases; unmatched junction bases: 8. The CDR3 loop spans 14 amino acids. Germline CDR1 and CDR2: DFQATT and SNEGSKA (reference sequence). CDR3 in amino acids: CSARYGQGDEKLFF. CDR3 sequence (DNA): TGCAGTGCTAGATACGGGCAGGGGGACGAAAAACTGTTTTTT.

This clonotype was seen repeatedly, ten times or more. The CDR3 region is CASSRGDIDYGYTF. In DNA, the CDR3 is TGCGCCAGCAGCCGCGGGGATATTGACTATGGCTACACCTTC. The chain carries TRBV4-3 and TRBJ1-2, with D uncertain. The CDR3 is made up of 14 amino acids. V was trimmed by 4 bases and J by 3 bases, leaving 12 bases between them. CDR1 is LGHNA, CDR2 YSLEER, per germline.

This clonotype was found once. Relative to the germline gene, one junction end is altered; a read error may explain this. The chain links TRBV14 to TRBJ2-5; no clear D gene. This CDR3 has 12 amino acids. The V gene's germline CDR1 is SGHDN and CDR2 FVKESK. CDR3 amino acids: CAGSQFVETQYF. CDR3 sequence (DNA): TGTGCCGGCAGCCAATTCGTAGAGACCCAGTACTTC.

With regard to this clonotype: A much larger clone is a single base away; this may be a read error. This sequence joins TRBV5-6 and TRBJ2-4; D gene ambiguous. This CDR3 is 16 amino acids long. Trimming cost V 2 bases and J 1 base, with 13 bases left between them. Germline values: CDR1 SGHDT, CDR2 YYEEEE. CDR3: CASSFYLGTAKNIQYF. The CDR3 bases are TGTGCCAGCAGCTTTTATCTGGGAACGGCCAAAAACATTCAGTACTTC. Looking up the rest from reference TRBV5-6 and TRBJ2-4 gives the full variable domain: DAGVTQSPTHLIKTRGQQVTLRCSPKSGHDTVSWYQQALGQGPQFIFQYYEEEERQRGNFPDRFSGHQFPNYSSELNVNALLLGDSALYLCASSFYLGTAKNIQYFGAGTRLSVL.